Below are 6 T cell receptor beta chains sequenced from a single sample in a study of graft-versus-host responses after intestinal transplantation. The assay was immunoSEQ multiplex PCR, and TCRdb's table has in-frame clones only and misses some. There are about 47,000 clones in the sample; approximately 92% occur only once, and around 6.3% lies in the top ten. The material sequenced was PBMCs, taken roughly 860 days after a first intestinal transplant, on the day of a second. These TCRs come from a human patient who received an intestinal transplant, so some T cells may come from the graft donor.

The CDR3 region is CASKNTGTGELFF. The CDR3 nucleotides are TGTGCCAGCAAAAACACTGGAACCGGGGAGCTGTTTTTT. V usage is TRBV28 and J usage is TRBJ2-2; D gene uncertain. Germline CDR1 and CDR2: MDHEN and SYDVKM. This CDR3 is built from 13 residues. Trimming stripped 7 bases from V and 5 bases from J, with 11 bases between.

The V and J genes are TRBV19 and TRBJ2-3, with no clear D. Germline loops: CDR1 LNHDA, CDR2 SQIVND (reference sequence). The germline V and J ends were trimmed by 4 bases and 6 bases, with 11 bases remaining between them. This CDR3 has 13 residues. The CDR3 region is CASSTQVGDTQYF. In nucleotides, the CDR3 is TGTGCCAGTAGTACGCAGGTGGGGGATACGCAGTATTTT.

The J gene is TRBJ2-7, the V gene TRBV5-6; the D gene is possibly TRBD1 (6 bases). Trimming cost V 2 bases and J 5 bases, with 23 bases left between them. CDR1 is SGHDT and CDR2 is YYEEEE in the germline V gene. The CDR3 runs 17 residues. CDR3 DNA sequence: TGTGCCAGCAGCTTAATCCCGGGACACGGGGTGAGCAACGAGCAGTACTTC. Translation: CASSLIPGHGVSNEQYF. The full variable domain, with the rest looked up from reference TRBV5-6 and TRBJ2-7, is DAGVTQSPTHLIKTRGQQVTLRCSPKSGHDTVSWYQQALGQGPQFIFQYYEEEERQRGNFPDRFSGHQFPNYSSELNVNALLLGDSALYLCASSLIPGHGVSNEQYFGPGTRLTVT.

This sequence joins TRBV29-1 and TRBJ2-1; D is undetermined. This CDR3 region has 13 residues. The V gene's germline CDR1 is SQVTM and CDR2 ANQGSEA. With 3 bases removed from V and 10 bases from J, the gap between germline ends came to 16 bases. CDR3 region: CSVETTAASEQFF. The CDR3 bases are TGCAGCGTTGAGACGACTGCGGCTTCCGAGCAGTTCTTC.

The rearrangement uses TRBV11-2 and TRBJ2-7; D unresolved. Per the germline V gene, CDR1 is SGHAT and CDR2 is FQNNGV. The CDR3 consists of 18 residues. V was cut by 4 bases and J by 0 bases, with 22 bases left in between. The CDR3 DNA reads as TGTGCCAGCAGCTCTATTCGACCCATTGTAGGCTTCTCCTACGAGCAGTACTTC. This gives the protein CASSSIRPIVGFSYEQYF. The variable domain in full, with the rest retrieved from reference TRBV11-2 and TRBJ2-7, is EAGVAQSPRYKIIEKRQSVAFWCNPISGHATLYWYQQILGQGPKLLIQFQNNGVVDDSQLPKDRFSAERLKGVDSTLKIQPAKLEDSAVYLCASSSIRPIVGFSYEQYFGPGTRLTVT.

This sequence joins TRBV5-8 and TRBJ1-1; a possible D gene is TRBD1 (5 bases). The germline V and J ends were trimmed by 1 base and 4 bases, with 17 bases remaining between them. The CDR3 sequence is 16 residues long. Germline V gene sequence: CDR1 SGHTS, CDR2 YDEGEE. CDR3 protein: CASSLTLRRGSTEAFF. CDR3 nucleotides: TGTGCCAGCAGCTTGACTTTACGGCGGGGCAGCACTGAAGCTTTCTTT.